This T cell receptor beta chain came from a study of blood T cell repertoires in COVID-19. Study details: COVID-19 samples from acute and convalescent phases originated in the United States, Italy and Spain. PBMCs, B-cell-depleted T cells, or T cells were the source of the cDNA or gDNA that made up the material.

Per the original methods: Using reference gene primer amplification, nucleated cell counts were estimated. Profiling relied on immunoSEQ multiplex PCR, and the TCRdb table lists in-frame clones only, not all of them. V and J calls and clone size are given by that table; D and trimming were obtained from the DNA. This sample yields 75,000 to 100,000 clones, of which around 86% are seen a single time; roughly 4.5% belongs to the top ten. J was trimmed by 9 bases and V by 2 bases; bases with no gene match: 12. Germline assignment: CDR1 LGHDT and CDR2 YNNKEL (reference sequence). This CDR3 is built from 16 residues.

Material for sequencing was peripheral blood. This receptor was identified in a woman over 75 with acute or convalescent COVID-19. J is TRBJ2-2 and V is TRBV3-1 (or the pseudogene TRBV3-2); 7 bases align to TRBD2. The CDR3 reads CASSQRRGKRDRELFF. The CDR3 coding sequence is TGTGCCAGCAGCCAAAGAAGGGGTAAGCGGGATCGGGAGCTGTTTTTT.